The clone carrying this T cell receptor beta chain has a handful of counts. Its antigen remains unidentified. Germline CDR1 SGHVS, CDR2 FQNEAQ. The CDR3 has 16 residues. Trimming shortened V by 8 bases and J by 3 bases, and 19 bases separated the two germline ends. PCR amplification relied on 60 Vbeta primers (plus 13 Jbeta primers). As handled by the study authors: Around 11 million of 75 million to 85 million unique TCR beta chains were shared, per a later count. Only in-frame clones appear in the TCRdb table, and some are missing; sequencing was by immunoSEQ multiplex PCR. The V and J calls and clone size come from that table; D and trimming were worked out from the DNA. The top ten clones hold less than 1% of a sample with approximately 170,000 clones, 60% to 85% of them seen once. The data were taken from a study of cytomegalovirus exposure and HLA in healthy donors. Whole-study results and caveats: In a later analysis, V- and J-gene trimming of beta chains associated with a DCLRE1C missense variant, replicated independently. Prior analysis indicated that the majority of TCR beta V segments exhibited productivity approximately 87% or approximately 30% of the time.

At collection, donors were nominally healthy, but unrecorded immune exposures were probable. The source of this sequence is a female donor in good health and CMV-seronegative. Sequencing used PBMCs. The chain links TRBV7-8 to TRBJ2-2; D gene ambiguous. The CDR3 DNA follows: TGTGCCAGCTCCTTGAGGCAGCTTAGAGACACCGGGGAGCTGTTTTTT. Protein product: CASSLRQLRDTGELFF.